This T cell receptor beta chain is drawn from a study of T cells after yellow fever vaccination (dated by TCRdb to about 2019). In terms of the full investigation: Libraries from fractions with low cell numbers were prepared with the SMART-Seq v4 Ultra Low Input RNA kit. Bulk TCR alpha and beta repertoires were sequenced longitudinally to track T-cell clones before and after primary and booster YFV17D yellow fever vaccination. Two healthy male donors made up the cohort, one aged 18 to 30 years and the other aged 30 to 40 years. Blood was drawn at multiple timepoints before and after primary and secondary immunization, with bulk PBMC replicates and cell subsets isolated. Study-wide conclusions, independent of this receptor: A small share of clonotypes was detected in both CD4 and CD8 compartments, with the overlap likely arising from convergent recombination. Only a couple of donors were included in the study, so the extent to which the findings can be generalized is limited. The secondary T-cell response was weaker than the primary response but faster, peaking on day 5 instead of day 15. Computational filtering was required because FACS-sorted repertoires could contain abundant contaminating clonotypes from the bulk population. After the booster, most of the clones that had expanded following primary vaccination were detected again (around 95% of CD4 and 88% of CD8), which suggests that memory was broadly maintained.

Synthesis of TCR cDNA relied on 5'RACE template switching, a step that introduced a universal primer site along with unique molecular identifiers. Priming of cDNA synthesis was performed from both the TCR alpha and TCR beta constant segments. Libraries were amplified in two PCR steps, with sample barcodes and sequencing adapters added in the second step. Libraries were sequenced on Illumina HiSeq 2500 (2x100 bp) or NovaSeq (2x150 bp). Processing in the source paper ran as follows. MIGEC handled demultiplexing of reads and collapsing into UMI consensus sequences, while MiXCR performed V(D)J alignment. Vaccine-responding clonotypes were identified with edgeR using replicate PBMC samples, with FDR below 0.01 and a log2 fold change above 5 up to day 15 being required. Each bulk clonotype was labeled CD4 or CD8 based on which sequenced repertoire, CD4 or CD8, contained the clonotype at higher abundance. The public reads were reprocessed in TCRdb via fastp at Q25 and MiXCR, keeping in-frame beta chains. CDR3 protein duplicates are merged, each entry listing the most common genes and DNA. The V and J calls here are based on TCRdb, not the publication. Within this sample are fewer than 400,000 distinct CDR3 sequences, with approximately 5.7% of them counted one time only. About 15% of the sample goes to the ten largest clones.

CDR1 DFQATT and CDR2 SNEGSKA were looked up in the germline V gene (reference sequence). After removal of 5 bases from V and 2 bases from J, the junction retains 23 bases not matched to a gene. The cysteine opens and the phenylalanine closes a CDR3 of 19 amino acids. Only the CDR3 DNA is retained, 57 bases long and in frame from the first base. The treatment or condition label for this specimen denotes: live attenuated yellow fever vaccine strain. At each blood-draw timepoint, two biological replicates of bulk PBMCs were obtained. A standard Ficoll-Paque protocol was used to isolate PBMCs from peripheral blood. TriZol was used to extract RNA from bulk PBMCs, CD4 and CD8 fractions, and dextramer-positive and dextramer-negative fractions. This clonotype was observed at least ten times. No antigen is known for it. Base quality data are lacking; no much larger clone is found one base away.

The origin of this receptor is a man aged 25 to 40 who received the YFV17D yellow fever vaccine. This sequence uses TRBV20-1 and TRBJ2-7; 8 central bases correspond to TRBD2. The sample in question was PBMCs, obtained 5 days after the yellow fever booster vaccination. CDR3 reads: CSASTPGGVREASAYEQYF. DNA sequence: TGCAGTGCTTCGACCCCGGGAGGTGTGCGGGAGGCCTCTGCCTACGAGCAGTACTTC.